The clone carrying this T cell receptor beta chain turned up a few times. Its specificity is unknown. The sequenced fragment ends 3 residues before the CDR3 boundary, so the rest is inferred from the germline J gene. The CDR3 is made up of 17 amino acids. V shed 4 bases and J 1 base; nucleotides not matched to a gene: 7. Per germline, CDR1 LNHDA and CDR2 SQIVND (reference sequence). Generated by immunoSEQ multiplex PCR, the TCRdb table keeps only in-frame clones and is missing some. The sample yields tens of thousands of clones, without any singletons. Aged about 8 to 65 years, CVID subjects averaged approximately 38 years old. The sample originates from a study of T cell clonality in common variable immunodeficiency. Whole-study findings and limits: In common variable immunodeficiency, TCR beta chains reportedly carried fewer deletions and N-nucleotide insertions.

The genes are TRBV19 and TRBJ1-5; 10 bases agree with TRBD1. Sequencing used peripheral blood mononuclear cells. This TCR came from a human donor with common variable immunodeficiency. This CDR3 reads CASSTRDRGGSNQPQHF. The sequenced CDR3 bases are TGTGCCAGTAGTACCCGGGACAGGGGAGGAAGCAATCAGCCC.